This passage covers 25 T cell receptor beta chains from one sample sequenced in a study of T cell responses to AZD1222 COVID-19 vaccine. Clones were sequenced by immunoSEQ multiplex PCR, and TCRdb holds only the in-frame ones, with some missing. The sample has hundreds of thousands of clones; about 92% are singletons. This specimen was peripheral blood, taken on day 0 of MenACWY control vaccination. The receptor set was obtained from an adult in good health.

This clone has more than one count but fewer than ten. The chain recombines TRBV10-1 with TRBJ1-2, with D perhaps TRBD1 (5 bases). Trimming removed 1 base at V and 3 bases at J, with 24 bases between. The CDR3 loop spans 19 amino acids. Per germline, CDR1 WNHNN and CDR2 SYGVQD (reference sequence). The CDR3 coding sequence is TGCGCCAGCAGTGAGTTTAACTTCTGTCAGGACACGGATTACTATGGCTACACCTTC. Residues: CASSEFNFCQDTDYYGYTF.

This clone occurred once. The rearrangement links TRBV5-1 to TRBJ2-5; TRBD1 matches at 7 bases. This CDR3 contains 14 residues. The V gene's germline CDR1 is SGHRS and CDR2 YFSETQ. Unmatched junction bases numbered 8, after V lost 7 bases and J lost 2 bases. The CDR3 DNA reads TGCGCCAGCGGGGAAGGGACAGCACAAGAGACCCAGTACTTC. It translates to CASGEGTAQETQYF.

This clone was counted once. CDR3 sequence (DNA): TGTGCCACCAGCAGAGAGGGCAGGGGACAGTCACCCCTCCACTTT. Its translation is CATSREGRGQSPLHF. The chain links TRBV15 to TRBJ1-6, with 7 bases that match TRBD1. CDR1 LNHNV and CDR2 YYDKDF come from the germline V gene (reference sequence). This CDR3 region has 15 residues. The V gene end was trimmed by 0 bases and the J gene end by 10 bases; junction bases not matched to a gene: 6.

This chain connects TRBV27 to TRBJ1-1, with a weak D call TRBD1 (5 bases). Germline CDR1 MNHEY, CDR2 SMNVEV (reference sequence). This CDR3 comprises 13 residues. The germline V and J ends were trimmed by 2 bases and 10 bases, with 14 bases remaining between them. This chain's CDR3 is CASSLKGTDRAFF. The DNA of the CDR3 is TGTGCCAGCAGTTTAAAAGGGACTGATAGAGCTTTCTTT.

The rearrangement uses TRBV7-6 and TRBJ2-7; D possibly corresponds to TRBD1 (6 bases). The germline CDR1 and CDR2 sequences are SGHVS and FNYEAQ. The germline V and J ends were trimmed by 1 base and 7 bases, with 14 bases remaining between them. This CDR3 contains 14 residues. Here the CDR3 reads CASSLEQGQLEQYF. The CDR3 nucleotides are TGTGCCAGCAGCTTAGAACAGGGTCAGTTAGAGCAGTACTTC.

The chain links TRBV19 to TRBJ1-1, with TRBD1 as a possible D gene (5 bases). V lost 4 bases, J lost 8 bases, and 17 bases lay in between. The CDR3 covers 14 residues. Germline V CDR1 and CDR2: LNHDA, SQIVND (reference sequence). The CDR3 coding sequence is TGTGCCAGTAGTACCCGGCTCCCTGGGGGAGAAGCTTTCTTT. Its translation is CASSTRLPGGEAFF.

V usage is TRBV5-5 and J usage is TRBJ1-4, with 11 nucleotides matching TRBD1. The V gene's germline CDR1 is SGHKS and CDR2 YYEKEE (reference sequence). CDR3 length: 16 amino acids. V was pared by 0 bases and J by 8 bases, with 6 bases of the junction left unmatched. In DNA, the CDR3 is TGTGCCAGCAGCTTGGCCTTTGGGACAGGGGGAGAAAAACTGTTTTTT. It is translated as CASSLAFGTGGEKLFF. Using reference TRBV5-5 and TRBJ1-4 for the parts outside the CDR3, the full variable domain is DAGVTQSPTHLIKTRGQQVTLRCSPISGHKSVSWYQQVLGQGPQFIFQYYEKEERGRGNFPDRFSARQFPNYSSELNVNALLLGDSALYLCASSLAFGTGGEKLFFGSGTQLSVL.

This clone has a single count. The same CDR3 also results from other DNA sequences found in this sample. The chain is built from TRBV19 and TRBJ1-1; weak D call: TRBD1 (5 bases). V was pared by 5 bases and J by 0 bases, with 16 bases between. Germline V gene lookup returns CDR1 LNHDA and CDR2 SQIVND (reference sequence). There are 16 residues in the CDR3. DNA for the CDR3: TGTGCCAGTAGTCCCCGGGGGGGGAGGATGAACACTGAAGCTTTCTTT. Translated: CASSPRGGRMNTEAFF.

The V and J genes are TRBV6-6 and TRBJ1-1; TRBD1 is a possible D gene (6 bases). Germline assignment: CDR1 MNHNY and CDR2 SVGAGI (reference sequence). Deletions cut 9 bases from V and 1 base from J, with 15 bases between. The CDR3 contains 14 residues. The CDR3 DNA is TGTGCCAGTCACCCGACAGGACAGAACACTGAAGCTTTCTTT. It yields the protein CASHPTGQNTEAFF.

The chain couples TRBV19 to TRBJ1-1; D gene ambiguous. V lost 4 bases, J lost 0 bases, and 9 bases lay in between. The CDR3 contains 14 residues. Germline CDR1 is LNHDA and CDR2 is SQIVND (reference sequence). CDR3 nucleotide sequence: TGTGCCAGTAGTACCGACTTTATGAACACTGAAGCTTTCTTT. Protein: CASSTDFMNTEAFF.

The chain links TRBV6-2 or TRBV6-3 to TRBJ2-7, with TRBD1 as a possible D gene (6 bases). The CDR3 is 13 amino acids. Deletions cut 6 bases from V and 1 base from J, with 10 bases between. Germline lookup yields CDR1 MNHEY and CDR2 SVGEGT. The CDR3, as DNA: TGTGCCAGCAGCCACGGACAGTCCTACGAGCAGTACTTC. As protein: CASSHGQSYEQYF.

This clone was seen just once. The chain employs TRBV5-5 and TRBJ1-2, with a tentative D call TRBD1 (5 bases). This CDR3 comprises 15 residues. CDR1 is SGHKS, CDR2 YYEKEE, per germline (reference sequence). Trimming took 4 bases from V and 2 from J, leaving 15 bases between them. DNA of the CDR3: TGTGCCAGCAGCCTGGACACCCTACGAAACTATGGCTACACCTTC. Protein sequence: CASSLDTLRNYGYTF.

The rearrangement uses TRBV6-5 and TRBJ1-2; TRBD1 is a possible D gene (5 bases). V was cut by 2 bases and J by 7 bases, with 14 bases left in between. This CDR3 spans 14 amino acids. Germline-derived CDR1 and CDR2 are MNHEY and SVGAGI. In nucleotides, the CDR3 is TGTGCCAGCAGTTACCCCCTGGGACGCGGTGGCTACACCTTC. Protein: CASSYPLGRGGYTF.

This chain uses TRBV6-1 with TRBJ1-2; tentatively, D is TRBD1 (6 bases). Trimming removed 2 bases from V and 2 bases from J, with 12 bases in between. The CDR3 length is 15 residues. Germline-derived CDR1 and CDR2 are MNHNS and SASEGT. The chain's CDR3 is CASSESWDMNYGYTF. In nucleotides, the CDR3 is TGTGCCAGCAGTGAAAGTTGGGACATGAACTATGGCTACACCTTC.

The chain employs TRBV6-2 or TRBV6-3 and TRBJ1-4; 7 bases map to TRBD1. V was pared by 5 bases and J by 8 bases, with 11 bases of the junction left unmatched. CDR3 length equals 15 residues. Germline CDR1 and CDR2: MNHEY and SVGEGT. CDR3 region: CASSGSGTAEEKLFF. CDR3 DNA: TGTGCCAGCAGTGGATCCGGGACAGCAGAGGAAAAACTGTTTTTT.

This clone was seen only once. J is TRBJ2-7 and V is TRBV6-5, with D unclear. The V gene's germline CDR1 is MNHEY and CDR2 SVGAGI. The CDR3 is 14 residues long. V was cut by 0 bases and J by 6 bases, with 12 bases left in between. CDR3 protein: CASSYSIPGGEQYF. DNA for the CDR3: TGTGCCAGCAGTTACTCGATTCCTGGCGGCGAGCAGTACTTC.

V usage is TRBV6-5 and J usage is TRBJ1-1, with D tentatively TRBD1 (5 bases). V lost 7 bases, J lost 2 bases, and 17 bases lay in between. The CDR3 is made up of 15 amino acids. The germline V gene encodes CDR1 MNHEY and CDR2 SVGAGI. The DNA for the CDR3 is TGTGCCAGCACCCCACAGGCCCTAGCTAACACTGAAGCTTTCTTT. Translated, it gives CASTPQALANTEAFF.

This chain uses TRBV18 with TRBJ2-2; no reliable D call. Germline V gives CDR1 KGHSH, CDR2 LQKENI. V shed 2 bases and J shed 2 bases, with 15 bases lying between them. The CDR3 length is 17 residues. The CDR3 spells CASSPTLAKRNTGELFF. The DNA of the CDR3 is TGTGCCAGCTCACCAACTCTGGCCAAACGAAACACCGGGGAGCTGTTTTTT.

Turning to this clone: The sample contains more than one DNA sequence encoding this CDR3. The chain has TRBV12-3 or TRBV12-4 and TRBJ1-1; possibly TRBD1 for D (6 bases). The length of the CDR3 is 13 residues. V lost 3 bases, J lost 5 bases, and 10 bases lay in between. The CDR3 sequence is CASSLGQGTEAFF. The CDR3 DNA is TGTGCCAGCAGTTTGGGGCAGGGGACTGAAGCTTTCTTT.

The chain links TRBV28 to TRBJ2-1; no reliable D call. Trimming pared 3 bases from V and 8 bases from J, leaving 8 bases between. The germline CDR1 and CDR2 sequences are MDHEN and SYDVKM. This CDR3 spans 12 amino acids. The CDR3 DNA is TGTGCCAGCAGTTTTCGGGTGTATGAGCAGTTCTTC. It is translated as CASSFRVYEQFF.

This sequence joins TRBV2 and TRBJ1-1, with D possibly TRBD1 on 5 matching bases. Trimming removed 6 bases from V and 9 bases from J, with 14 bases in between. Germline CDR1 is SNHLY and CDR2 is FYNNEI. The CDR3 has 12 residues. CDR3 region: CASRDPEGKAFF. In DNA form, the CDR3 reads TGTGCCAGCAGGGATCCCGAGGGGAAAGCTTTCTTT.

The gene calls are TRBV4-3 and TRBJ2-2, with D unclear. Germline CDR1 and CDR2: LGHNA and YSLEER. V was clipped by 0 bases and J by 4 bases, with 9 bases between them. There are 15 residues in the CDR3. The CDR3 coding sequence is TGCGCCAGCAGCCAAGAAGTGTCTCCCACCGGGGAGCTGTTTTTT. The encoded protein is CASSQEVSPTGELFF.

This chain connects TRBV7-2 to TRBJ2-3, with D perhaps TRBD2 (5 bases). Germline V gene sequence: CDR1 SGHTA, CDR2 FQGNSA. Trimming removed 1 base at V and 5 bases at J, with 10 bases between. The CDR3 has 14 amino acids. The CDR3 sequence: CASSLGAAIDTQYF. The CDR3 DNA sequence: TGTGCCAGCAGCTTAGGAGCGGCGATAGATACGCAGTATTTT.

The chain carries TRBV25-1 and TRBJ1-2; no reliable D call. V lost 3 bases, J lost 2 bases, and 4 bases lay in between. The length of the CDR3 is 12 residues. Per germline, CDR1 MGHDK and CDR2 SYGVNS. This chain's CDR3 is CASSDGNYGYTF. The CDR3 nucleotides are TGTGCCAGCAGTGACGGGAACTATGGCTACACCTTC.

This clone was counted once. The rearrangement joins TRBV3-1 (or the pseudogene TRBV3-2) to TRBJ2-2; TRBD1 matches at 7 bases. The germline CDR1 and CDR2 sequences are LGHDT and YNNKEL (reference sequence). The V gene end was trimmed by 1 base and the J gene end by 0 bases; junction bases not matched to a gene: 2. This CDR3 has 16 amino acids. The DNA for the CDR3 is TGTGCCAGCAGCCAAGGAGGGACAGCGAACACCGGGGAGCTGTTTTTT. Translating gives CASSQGGTANTGELFF.